The clone carrying this TCR beta chain showed up many times. The antigen remains unidentified. There are 15 residues in the CDR3. CDR1 LNHDA and CDR2 SQIVND come from the germline V gene (reference sequence). The germline V and J ends were trimmed by 1 base and 7 bases, with 13 bases remaining between them. The data originate from a study of CD8+CD57+ T cells in acquired aplastic anemia. Study summary: Across the sorted CD4+ and CD8+ cells, DNA amounts averaged about 3.1 ug. Study outcomes and limitations: Patients and healthy controls showed no significant CD8+ Simpson's diversity difference.

Sequencing was done on patients that had shown CD8+CD57+ cell expansion by flow cytometry. Patients were therapy-naive when their blood was sampled. For CDR3 and TCR beta VDJ profiling, genomic DNA was the template used. MiXCR, applied by TCRdb to the reads, yields one record per CDR3 protein. The data hold under 200,000 distinct CDR3 sequences, with roughly 50% observed a single time. The receptor was derived from a human donor with aplastic anemia. The gene calls are TRBV19 and TRBJ2-2; TRBD1 is a possible D gene (5 bases). The sequencing sample was made of sorted CD4+, CD8+, or CD8+CD57+ T cells (not recorded which) from PBMCs. CDR3 bases: TGTGCCAGTAGTATAGGGAGATTAGGGGTCGGGGAGCTGTTTTTT. Protein sequence: CASSIGRLGVGELFF.